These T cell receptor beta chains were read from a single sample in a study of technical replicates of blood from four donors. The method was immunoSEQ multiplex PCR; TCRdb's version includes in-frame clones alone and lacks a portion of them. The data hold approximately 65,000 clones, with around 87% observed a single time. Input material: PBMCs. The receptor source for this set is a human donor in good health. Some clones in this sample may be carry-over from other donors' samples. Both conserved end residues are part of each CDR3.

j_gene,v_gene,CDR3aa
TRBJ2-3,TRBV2,CATLDKKGTDTQYF
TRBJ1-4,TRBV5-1,CASSLGGAANEKLFF
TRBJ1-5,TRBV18,CASSPGSGSNQPQHF
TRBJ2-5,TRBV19,CASSIGDRGKTQYF
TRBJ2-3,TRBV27,CASSDRTPADTQYF
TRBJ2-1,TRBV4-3,CASSEDPEVLGGNEQFF
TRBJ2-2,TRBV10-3,CAISRERQGTGELFF
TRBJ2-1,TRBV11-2,CASSARERGVIYNEQFF
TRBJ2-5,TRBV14,CASSQVSGRSETQYF
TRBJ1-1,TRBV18,CASSLGGSVDTEAFF
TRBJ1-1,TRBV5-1,CASSLGVNTEAFF
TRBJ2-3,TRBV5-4,CASSLLADTDTQYF
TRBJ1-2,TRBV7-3,CASSEWTGEGYTF
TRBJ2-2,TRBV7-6,CASSLVQGSTGELFF
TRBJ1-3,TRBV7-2,CASSSQGAGNTIYF
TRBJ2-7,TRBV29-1,CSVVGELEQYF
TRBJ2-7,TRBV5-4,CASSLGGSGAYEQYF
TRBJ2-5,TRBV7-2,CAIRTTGGETQYF
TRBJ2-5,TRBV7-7,CASSLTRLETQYF
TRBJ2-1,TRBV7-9,CASSLGSGLQFF
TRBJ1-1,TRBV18,CASSPALGGDTEAFF
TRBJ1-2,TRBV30,CAWSGQFFSYGYTF
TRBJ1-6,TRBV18,CASSPNDRVSRSPLHF
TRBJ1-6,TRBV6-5,CASRGGNNSPLHF
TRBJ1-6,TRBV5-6,CASSLFDRGNSPLHF
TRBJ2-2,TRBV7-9,CASSFLAGVGGELFF
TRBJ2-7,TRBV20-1,CSAELAAEQYF
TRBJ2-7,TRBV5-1,CASSLTSGTYEQYF
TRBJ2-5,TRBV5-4,CASSFPSGETQYF
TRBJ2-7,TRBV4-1,CASSPTLGTSYEQYF
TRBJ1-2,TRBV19,CASSVPTGENYGYTF
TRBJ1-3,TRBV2,CASGPGSGNTIYF
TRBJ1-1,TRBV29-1,CSVIGQGTEAFF
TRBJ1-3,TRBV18,CASSPDRGRNTIYF
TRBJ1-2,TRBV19,CASSNRGYTF
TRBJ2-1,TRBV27,CASSPIDRVKRNEQFF
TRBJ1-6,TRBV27,CASSLSSGGWSPLHF
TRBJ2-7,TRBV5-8,CASSLGTGFSYEQYF
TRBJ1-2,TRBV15,CATAKGQGAEVYGYTF
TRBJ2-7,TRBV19,CASSIVQGTVGYEQYF
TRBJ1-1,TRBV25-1,CASSGTFEAFF
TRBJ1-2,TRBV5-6,CASSSTGVRYGYTF
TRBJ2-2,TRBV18,CASSPGLLASVTGELFF
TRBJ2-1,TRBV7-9,CASSGSGTGILSKHDEQFF
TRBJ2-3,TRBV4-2,CASSLSGTSGGLTDTQYF
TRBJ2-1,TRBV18,CASSLRGRANNEQFF
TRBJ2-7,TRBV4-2,CASSQEVNEQYF
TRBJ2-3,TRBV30,CAWSLSYTQYF
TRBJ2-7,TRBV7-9,CASSSMGGGEQYF
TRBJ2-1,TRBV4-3,CASSQEYWGVNEQFF
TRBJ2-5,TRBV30,CAWSGTHQETQYF
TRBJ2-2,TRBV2,CASSVTSGGSGELFF
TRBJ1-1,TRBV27,CASSLAGRAEAFF
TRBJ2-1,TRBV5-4,CASRERTGTSWGSPFF
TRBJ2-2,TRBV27,CASRTAGTNTGELFF